This TCR beta chain comes out of a study of Graves' ophthalmopathy and Graves' hyperthyroidism. Findings and limits, study-wide: Sensitivity of under 71% and specificity of approximately 76% were achieved by the model that predicted ophthalmopathy progression.

Other autoimmune diseases, uncontrolled infections, pregnancy or lactation excluded patients from enrollment. This clonotype occurred many times. The target antigen is unknown. Transcripts of RNA were the source for amplifying TCR beta CDR3 regions. Following a first-round RT-PCR that used HTBI primers, a second-round multiplex PCR was carried out. From the multiplex PCR reads, TCRdb called clonotypes with MiXCR, one entry per CDR3 protein. The sample yields over a million distinct CDR3 sequences, less than 45% seen once. This CDR3 region has 16 residues. V was clipped by 3 bases and J by 1 base; unmatched bases: 4. CDR1 and CDR2 from the germline V gene are LNHDA and SQIVND (reference sequence).

The clonotype comes from an adult man with Graves' hyperthyroidism. The chain uses TRBV19 and TRBJ1-5, with 9 nucleotides matching TRBD1. Sequencing was performed on peripheral blood or thyroid tissue (not recorded which). CDR3 coding DNA: TGTGCCAGTAGTATGGGACAGGGAAGGAGCAATCAGCCCCAGCATTTT. Protein product: CASSMGQGRSNQPQHF.